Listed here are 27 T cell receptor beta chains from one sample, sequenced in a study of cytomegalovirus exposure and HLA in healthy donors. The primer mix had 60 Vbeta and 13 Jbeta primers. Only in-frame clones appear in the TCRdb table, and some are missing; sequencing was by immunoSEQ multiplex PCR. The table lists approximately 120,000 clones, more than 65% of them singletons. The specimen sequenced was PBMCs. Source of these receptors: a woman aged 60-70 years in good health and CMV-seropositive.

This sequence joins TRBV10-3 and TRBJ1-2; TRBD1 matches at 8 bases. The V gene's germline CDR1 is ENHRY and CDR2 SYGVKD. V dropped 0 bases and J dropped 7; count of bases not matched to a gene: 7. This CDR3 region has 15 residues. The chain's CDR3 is CAISESGQGGSGYTF. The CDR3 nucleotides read TGTGCCATCAGTGAGTCCGGACAGGGAGGTAGTGGCTACACCTTC.

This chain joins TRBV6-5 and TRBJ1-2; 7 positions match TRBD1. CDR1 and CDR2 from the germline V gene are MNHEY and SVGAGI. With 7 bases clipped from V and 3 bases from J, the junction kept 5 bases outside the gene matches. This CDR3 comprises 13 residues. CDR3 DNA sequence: TGTGCCAGCAATCCAGGGGGGTACTATGGCTACACCTTC. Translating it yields CASNPGGYYGYTF.

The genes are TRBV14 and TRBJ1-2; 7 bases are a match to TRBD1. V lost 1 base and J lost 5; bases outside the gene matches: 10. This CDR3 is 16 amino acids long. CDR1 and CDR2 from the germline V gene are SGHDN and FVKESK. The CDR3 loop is CASSQGSRGHLYGYTF. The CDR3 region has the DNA TGTGCCAGCAGCCAAGGAAGTAGGGGGCATTTGTATGGCTACACCTTC.

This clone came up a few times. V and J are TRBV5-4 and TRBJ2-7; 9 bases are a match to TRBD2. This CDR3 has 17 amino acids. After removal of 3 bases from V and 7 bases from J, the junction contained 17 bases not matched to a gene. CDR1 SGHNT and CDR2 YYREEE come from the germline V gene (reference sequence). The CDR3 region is CASSSSYAGGRVGEQYF. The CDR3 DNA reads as TGTGCCAGCAGCTCGTCGTACGCGGGCGGGAGGGTGGGTGAGCAGTACTTC. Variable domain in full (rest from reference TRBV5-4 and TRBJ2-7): ETGVTQSPTHLIKTRGQQVTLRCSSQSGHNTVSWYQQALGQGPQFIFQYYREEENGRGNFPPRFSGLQFPNYSSELNVNALELDDSALYLCASSSSYAGGRVGEQYFGPGTRLTVT.

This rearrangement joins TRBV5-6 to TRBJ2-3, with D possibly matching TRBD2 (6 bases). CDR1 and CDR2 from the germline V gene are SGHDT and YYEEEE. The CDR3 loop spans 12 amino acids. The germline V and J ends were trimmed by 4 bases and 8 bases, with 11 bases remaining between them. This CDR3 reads CASSRPGGTQYF. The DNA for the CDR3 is TGTGCCAGCAGCAGGCCCGGGGGTACGCAGTATTTT.

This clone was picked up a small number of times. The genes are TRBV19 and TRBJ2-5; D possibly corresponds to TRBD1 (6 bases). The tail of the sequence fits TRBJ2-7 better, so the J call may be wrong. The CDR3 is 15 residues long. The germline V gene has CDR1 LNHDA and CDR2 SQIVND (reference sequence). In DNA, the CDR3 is TGTGCCAGTAGTATAACAGGGAGTCCTACCTACGAGCAGTACTTC. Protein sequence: CASSITGSPTYEQYF.

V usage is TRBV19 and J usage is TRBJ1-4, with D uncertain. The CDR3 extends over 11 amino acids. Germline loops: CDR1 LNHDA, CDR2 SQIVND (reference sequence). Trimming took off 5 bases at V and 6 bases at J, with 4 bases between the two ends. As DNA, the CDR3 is TGTGCCAGTAGTGTCTATGAAAAACTGTTTTTT. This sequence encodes CASSVYEKLFF.

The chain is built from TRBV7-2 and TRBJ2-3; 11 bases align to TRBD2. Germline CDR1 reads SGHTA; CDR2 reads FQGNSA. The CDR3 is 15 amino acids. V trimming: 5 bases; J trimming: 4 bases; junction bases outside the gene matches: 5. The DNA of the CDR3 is TGTGCCAGCAGCGAGGGGACTAGCGGTTCAGATACGCAGTATTTT. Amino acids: CASSEGTSGSDTQYF.

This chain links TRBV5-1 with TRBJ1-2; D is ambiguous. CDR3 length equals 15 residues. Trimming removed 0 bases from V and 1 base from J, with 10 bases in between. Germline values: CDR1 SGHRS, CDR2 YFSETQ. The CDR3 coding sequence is TGCGCCAGCAGCTTGGGGTTCCCAGATAACTATGGCTACACCTTC. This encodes CASSLGFPDNYGYTF.

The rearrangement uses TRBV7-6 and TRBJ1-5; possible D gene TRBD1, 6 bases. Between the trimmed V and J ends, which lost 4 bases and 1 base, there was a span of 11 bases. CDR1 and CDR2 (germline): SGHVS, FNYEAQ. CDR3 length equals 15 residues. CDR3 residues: CASSSDSESNQPQHF. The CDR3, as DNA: TGTGCCAGCAGCTCGGACAGTGAAAGCAATCAGCCCCAGCATTTT. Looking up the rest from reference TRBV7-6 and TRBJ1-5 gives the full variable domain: GAGVSQSPRYKVTKRGQDVALRCDPISGHVSLYWYRQALGQGPEFLTYFNYEAQQDKSGLPNDRFSAERPEGSISTLTIQRTEQRDSAMYRCASSSDSESNQPQHFGDGTRLSIL.

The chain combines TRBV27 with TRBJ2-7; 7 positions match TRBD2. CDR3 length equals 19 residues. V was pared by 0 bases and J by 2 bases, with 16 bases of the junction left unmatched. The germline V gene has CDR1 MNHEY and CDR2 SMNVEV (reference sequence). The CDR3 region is CASSLSGTPWRENPYEQYF. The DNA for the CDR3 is TGTGCCAGCAGTTTATCAGGGACCCCTTGGCGGGAGAACCCCTACGAGCAGTACTTC.

CDR3 nucleotides: TGTGCCAGCAGCTTAGCGGGAGTGAATGAGCAGTTCTTC. Translating it yields CASSLAGVNEQFF. The rearrangement joins TRBV5-4 to TRBJ2-1, with TRBD2 matching over 8 bases. CDR3 length equals 13 residues. V trimming: 2 bases; J trimming: 7 bases; junction bases outside the gene matches: 2. The germline CDR1 and CDR2 sequences are SGHNT and YYREEE (reference sequence).

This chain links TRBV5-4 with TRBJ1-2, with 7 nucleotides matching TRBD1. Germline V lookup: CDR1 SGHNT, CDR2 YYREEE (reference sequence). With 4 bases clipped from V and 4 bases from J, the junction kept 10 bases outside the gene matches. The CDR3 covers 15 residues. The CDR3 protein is CASSARQGWSYGYTF. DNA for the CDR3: TGTGCCAGCAGCGCCCGACAGGGCTGGTCCTATGGCTACACCTTC.

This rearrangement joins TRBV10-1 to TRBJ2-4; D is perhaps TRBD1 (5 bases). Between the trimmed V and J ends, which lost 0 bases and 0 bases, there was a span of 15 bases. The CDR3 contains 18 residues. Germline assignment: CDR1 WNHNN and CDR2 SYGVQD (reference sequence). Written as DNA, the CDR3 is TGCGCCAGCAGTGAGTCACCCACAGGACCACTAGCCAAAAACATTCAGTACTTC. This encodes CASSESPTGPLAKNIQYF.

The CDR3 sequence: CSVEVSMNTEAFF. The CDR3 nucleotides read TGCAGCGTTGAGGTCAGTATGAACACTGAAGCTTTCTTT. The rearrangement uses TRBV29-1 and TRBJ1-1, with D unresolved. The CDR3 runs to 13 residues. Trimming removed 3 bases at V and 0 bases at J, with 8 bases between. In germline, CDR1 is SQVTM, CDR2 ANQGSEA.

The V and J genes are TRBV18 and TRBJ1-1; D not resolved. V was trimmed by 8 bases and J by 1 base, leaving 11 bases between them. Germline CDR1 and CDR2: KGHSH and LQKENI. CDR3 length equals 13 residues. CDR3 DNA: TGTGCCAGCGTACCGTCGGGGAACACTGAAGCTTTCTTT. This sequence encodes CASVPSGNTEAFF.

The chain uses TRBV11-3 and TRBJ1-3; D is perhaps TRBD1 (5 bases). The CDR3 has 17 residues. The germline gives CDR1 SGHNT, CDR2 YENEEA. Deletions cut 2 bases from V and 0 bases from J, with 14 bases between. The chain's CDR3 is CASSLRGVLHSGNTIYF. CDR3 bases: TGTGCCAGCAGCTTACGGGGGGTCCTCCACTCTGGAAACACCATATATTTT.

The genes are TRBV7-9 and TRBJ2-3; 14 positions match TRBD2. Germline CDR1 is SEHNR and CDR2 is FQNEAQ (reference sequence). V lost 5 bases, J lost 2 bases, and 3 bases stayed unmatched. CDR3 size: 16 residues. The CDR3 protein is CASSTGLAGDTDTQYF. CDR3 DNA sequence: TGTGCCAGCAGCACGGGACTAGCGGGAGACACAGATACGCAGTATTTT.

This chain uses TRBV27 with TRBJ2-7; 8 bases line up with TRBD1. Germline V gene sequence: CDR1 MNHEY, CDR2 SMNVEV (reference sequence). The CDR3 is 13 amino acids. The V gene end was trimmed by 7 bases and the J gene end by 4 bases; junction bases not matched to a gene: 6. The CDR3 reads CASTSRGLYEQYF. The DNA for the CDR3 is TGTGCCAGCACAAGCAGGGGGCTGTACGAGCAGTACTTC.

CDR3 amino acids: CASSRGAGAGTDTQYF. In DNA form, the CDR3 reads TGTGCCAGCAGCAGGGGAGCGGGAGCCGGCACAGATACGCAGTATTTT. The chain links TRBV9 to TRBJ2-3, with 8 bases identical to TRBD2. J gave up 1 base and V 4 bases, and 8 bases lay outside the gene matches. The CDR3 is 16 residues long. Germline V lookup: CDR1 SGDLS, CDR2 YYNGEE.

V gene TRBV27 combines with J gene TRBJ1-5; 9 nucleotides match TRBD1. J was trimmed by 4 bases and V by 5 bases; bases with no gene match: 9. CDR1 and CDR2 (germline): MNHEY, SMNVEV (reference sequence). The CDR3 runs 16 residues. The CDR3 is CASSPQTGGVNQPQHF. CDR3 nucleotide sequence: TGTGCCAGCAGTCCCCAAACAGGGGGCGTAAATCAGCCCCAGCATTTT.

The CDR3 spells CAWKETGGFFGYTF. CDR3 nucleotides: TGTGCCTGGAAGGAGACAGGGGGCTTTTTTGGCTACACCTTC. This chain joins TRBV30 and TRBJ1-2, with TRBD1 matching 10 bases. Germline CDR1 is GTSNPN and CDR2 is SVGIG (reference sequence). This CDR3 comprises 14 residues. The junction had 9 bases not matched to a gene; V was cut back by 4 bases and J by 7 bases.

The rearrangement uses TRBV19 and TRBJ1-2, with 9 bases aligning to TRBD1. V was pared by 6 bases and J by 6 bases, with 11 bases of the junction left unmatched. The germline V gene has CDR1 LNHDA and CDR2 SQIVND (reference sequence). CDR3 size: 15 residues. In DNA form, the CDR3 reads TGTGCCAGTAGACCGCCGGGACAGGGTGAGGATGGCTACACCTTC. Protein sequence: CASRPPGQGEDGYTF.

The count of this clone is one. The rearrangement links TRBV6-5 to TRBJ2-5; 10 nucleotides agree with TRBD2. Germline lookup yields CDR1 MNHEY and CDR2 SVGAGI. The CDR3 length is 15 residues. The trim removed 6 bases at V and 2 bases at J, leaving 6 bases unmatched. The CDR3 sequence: CASSPGTSAQETQYF. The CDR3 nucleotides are TGTGCCAGCAGCCCCGGGACTAGCGCTCAAGAGACCCAGTACTTC.

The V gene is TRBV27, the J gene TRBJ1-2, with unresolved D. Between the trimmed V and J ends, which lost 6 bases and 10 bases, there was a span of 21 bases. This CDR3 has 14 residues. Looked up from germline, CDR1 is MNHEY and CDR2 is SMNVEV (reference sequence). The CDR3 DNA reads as TGTGCCAGCAGCCCCAAGCTGGGCAGACCGACCTACACCTTC. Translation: CASSPKLGRPTYTF.

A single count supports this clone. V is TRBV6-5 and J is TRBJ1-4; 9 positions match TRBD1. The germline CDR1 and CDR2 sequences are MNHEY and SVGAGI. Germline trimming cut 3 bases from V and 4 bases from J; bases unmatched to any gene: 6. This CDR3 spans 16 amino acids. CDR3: CASSYESGQGNEKLFF. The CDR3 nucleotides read TGTGCCAGCAGTTATGAATCGGGACAGGGTAATGAAAAACTGTTTTTT.

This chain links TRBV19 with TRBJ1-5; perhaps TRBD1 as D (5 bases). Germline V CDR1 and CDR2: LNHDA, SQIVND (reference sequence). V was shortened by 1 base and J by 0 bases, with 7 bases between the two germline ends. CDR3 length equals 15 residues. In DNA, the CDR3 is TGTGCCAGTAGTATAGTAGACAGTAGCAATCAGCCCCAGCATTTT. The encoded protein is CASSIVDSSNQPQHF.